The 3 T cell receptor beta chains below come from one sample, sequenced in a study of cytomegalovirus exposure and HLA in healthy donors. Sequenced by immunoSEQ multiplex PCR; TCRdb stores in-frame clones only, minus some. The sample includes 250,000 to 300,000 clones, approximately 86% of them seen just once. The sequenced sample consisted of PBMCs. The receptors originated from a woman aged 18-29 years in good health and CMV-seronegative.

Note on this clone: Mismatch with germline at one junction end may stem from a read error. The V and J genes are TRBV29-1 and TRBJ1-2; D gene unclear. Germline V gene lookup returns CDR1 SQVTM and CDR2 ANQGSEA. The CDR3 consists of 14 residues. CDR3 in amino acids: CSIDPEGDNYGYTF. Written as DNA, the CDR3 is TGCAGCATTGACCCTGAGGGAGACAACTATGGCTACACCTTC.

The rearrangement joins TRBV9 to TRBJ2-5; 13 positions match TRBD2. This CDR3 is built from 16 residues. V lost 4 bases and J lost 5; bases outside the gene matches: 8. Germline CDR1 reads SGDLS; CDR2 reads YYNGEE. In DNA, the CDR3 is TGTGCCAGCAGCACCGGGACTAGCGGGGCTTTCGAGACCCAGTACTTC. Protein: CASSTGTSGAFETQYF.

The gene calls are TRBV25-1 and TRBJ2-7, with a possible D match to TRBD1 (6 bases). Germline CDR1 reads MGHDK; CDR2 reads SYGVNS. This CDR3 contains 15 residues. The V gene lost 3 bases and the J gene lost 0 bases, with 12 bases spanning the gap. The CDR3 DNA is TGTGCCAGCAGTGAGCCAGGGGACCGCTCCTACGAGCAGTACTTC. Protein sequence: CASSEPGDRSYEQYF.